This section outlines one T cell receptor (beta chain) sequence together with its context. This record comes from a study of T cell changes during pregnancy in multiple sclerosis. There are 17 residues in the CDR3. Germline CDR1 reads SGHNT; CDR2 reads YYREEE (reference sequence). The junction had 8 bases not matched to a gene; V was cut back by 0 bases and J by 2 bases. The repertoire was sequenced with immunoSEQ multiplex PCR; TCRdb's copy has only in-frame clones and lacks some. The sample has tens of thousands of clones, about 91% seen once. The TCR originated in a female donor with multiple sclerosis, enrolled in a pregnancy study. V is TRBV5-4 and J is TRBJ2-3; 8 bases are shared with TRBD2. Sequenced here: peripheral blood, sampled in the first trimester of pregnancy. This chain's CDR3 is CASSLAGERGNTDTQYF. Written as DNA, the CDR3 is TGTGCCAGCAGCTTGGCCGGAGAGCGGGGGAACACAGATACGCAGTATTTT.